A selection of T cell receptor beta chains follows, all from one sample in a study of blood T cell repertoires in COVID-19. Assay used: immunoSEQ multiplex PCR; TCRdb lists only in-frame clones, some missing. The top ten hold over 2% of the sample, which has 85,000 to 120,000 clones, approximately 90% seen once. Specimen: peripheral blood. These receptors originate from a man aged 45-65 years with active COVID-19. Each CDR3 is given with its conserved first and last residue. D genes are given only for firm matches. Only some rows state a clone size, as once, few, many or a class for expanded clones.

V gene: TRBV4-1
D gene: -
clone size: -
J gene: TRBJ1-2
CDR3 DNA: TGCGCCAGCAGCCAAGATGGGCAGAATGTCTGGGGCTACACCTTC
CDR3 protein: CASSQDGQNVWGYTF

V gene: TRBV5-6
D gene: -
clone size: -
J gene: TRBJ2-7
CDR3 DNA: TGTGCCAGCAGCTTGGGACACTTCTACGAGCAGTACTTC
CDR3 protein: CASSLGHFYEQYF

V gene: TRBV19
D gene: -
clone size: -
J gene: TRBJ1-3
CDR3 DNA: TGTGCCAGTACCAATCGGGGGACTGGAAACACCATATATTTT
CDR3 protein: CASTNRGTGNTIYF

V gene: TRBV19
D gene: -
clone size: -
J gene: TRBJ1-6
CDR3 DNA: TGTGCCAGTAGTATAGGGACAGCCAATTCACCCCTCCACTTT
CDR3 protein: CASSIGTANSPLHF

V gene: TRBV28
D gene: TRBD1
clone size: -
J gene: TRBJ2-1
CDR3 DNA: TGTGCCAGCAGTGGACAGGGGGCGATTTCCGATGAGCAGTTCTTC
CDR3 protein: CASSGQGAISDEQFF

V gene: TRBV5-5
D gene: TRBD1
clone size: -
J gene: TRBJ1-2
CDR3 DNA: TGTGCCAGCAGCTTGAGAACAGGGGGCCACTATGGCTACACCTTC
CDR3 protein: CASSLRTGGHYGYTF

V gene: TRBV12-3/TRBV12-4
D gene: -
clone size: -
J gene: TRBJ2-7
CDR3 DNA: TGTGCCAGCAGTTTAGAAGGGGGTGAGCAGTACTTC
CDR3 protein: CASSLEGGEQYF

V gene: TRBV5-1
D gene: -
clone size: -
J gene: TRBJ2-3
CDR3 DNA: TGCGCCAGCAGCCCTTGGCCCTCAGATACGCAGTATTTT
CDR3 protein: CASSPWPSDTQYF

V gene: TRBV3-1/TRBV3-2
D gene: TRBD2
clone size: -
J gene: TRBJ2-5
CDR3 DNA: TGTGCCAGCAGCCGTGGGCTAGCGGAAGAGACCCAGTACTTC
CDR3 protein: CASSRGLAEETQYF

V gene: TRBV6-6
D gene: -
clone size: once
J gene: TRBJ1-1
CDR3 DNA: TGTGCCAGCAGTCAATCAATGGGGCTGGGGAACACTGAAGCTTTCTTT
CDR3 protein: CASSQSMGLGNTEAFF

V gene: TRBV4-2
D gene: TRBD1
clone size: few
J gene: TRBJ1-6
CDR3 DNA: TGTGCCAGCAGTACCGGGGACAGGGGTTCACCCCTCCACTTT
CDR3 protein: CASSTGDRGSPLHF

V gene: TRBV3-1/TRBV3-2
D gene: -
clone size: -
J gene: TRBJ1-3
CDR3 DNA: TGTGCCAGCAGCCAAGGCGGGACGAGCTCTGGAAACACCATATATTTT
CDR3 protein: CASSQGGTSSGNTIYF

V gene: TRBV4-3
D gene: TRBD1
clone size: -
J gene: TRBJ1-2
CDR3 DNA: TGCGCCAGCAGCCAAGATTGGGGACAGAAGATCTATGGCTACACCTTC
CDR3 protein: CASSQDWGQKIYGYTF

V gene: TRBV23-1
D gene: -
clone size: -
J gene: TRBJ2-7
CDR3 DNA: TGCGCCAGCACTCGGTGCCCAGGGACCTACGAGCAGTACTTC
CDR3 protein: CASTRCPGTYEQYF

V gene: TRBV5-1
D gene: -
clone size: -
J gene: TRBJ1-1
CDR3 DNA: TGCGCCAGCAGCTCAGGGGCTCTCACTGAAGCTTTCTTT
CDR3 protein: CASSSGALTEAFF

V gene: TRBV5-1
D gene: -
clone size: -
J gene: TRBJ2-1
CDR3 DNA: TGCGCCAGCAGCTTGGGGGGCGCAGGGGATGAGCAGTTCTTC
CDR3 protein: CASSLGGAGDEQFF

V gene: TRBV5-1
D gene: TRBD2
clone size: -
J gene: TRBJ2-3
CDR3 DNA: TGCGCCAGCAGCTTGAGCGGGGGATCAGATACGCAGTATTTT
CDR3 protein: CASSLSGGSDTQYF

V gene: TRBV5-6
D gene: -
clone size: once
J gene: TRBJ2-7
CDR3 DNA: TGTGCCAGCAGCTCCAGGTCCTACGAGCAGTACTTC
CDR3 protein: CASSSRSYEQYF

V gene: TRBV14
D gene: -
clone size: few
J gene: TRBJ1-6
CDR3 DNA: TGTGCCAGCAGCCAGGGCAGGGCTTTATCACCCCTCCACTTT
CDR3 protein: CASSQGRALSPLHF

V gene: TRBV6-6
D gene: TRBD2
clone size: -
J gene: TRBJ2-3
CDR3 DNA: TGTGCCAGCAGTTACTCCCCAGCGGGGCGCACAGATACGCAGTATTTT
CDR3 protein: CASSYSPAGRTDTQYF

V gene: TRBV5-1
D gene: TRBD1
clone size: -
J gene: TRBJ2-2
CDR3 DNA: TGCGCCAGCAGCCCAGGACAGGGGGCAGCCGGGGAGCTGTTTTTT
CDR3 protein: CASSPGQGAAGELFF

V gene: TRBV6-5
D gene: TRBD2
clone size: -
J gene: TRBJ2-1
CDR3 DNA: TGTGCCAGCAGCCGGACTAGCGGGGGTTTTGAGCAGTTCTTC
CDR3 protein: CASSRTSGGFEQFF